Listed here are 23 T cell receptor beta chains from one sample, sequenced in a study of T cells expressing NK-cell markers. Reanalyzing the 5' RACE reads, TCRdb keeps one entry per CDR3 protein, without DNA. This sample's clone table lists a few hundred thousand distinct CDR3 sequences. The sequencing sample was made of blood T cells: a sorted CD56 or NKG2C T cell subset, CD4+ or CD8+ T cells, or bulk PBMC T cells (not recorded which). These receptors all stem from a man younger than 35 in good health.

The chain is built from TRBV4-2 and TRBJ2-1; TCRdb's D call of TRBD2 is untestable without DNA. Germline assignment: CDR1 LGHNA and CDR2 YNFKEQ. The CDR3 sequence is 14 residues long. The CDR3 loop is CASALAGGGNEQFF.

V gene TRBV9 combines with J gene TRBJ2-5; TCRdb's D call of TRBD2 is untestable without DNA. This CDR3 region has 13 residues. Germline V lookup: CDR1 SGDLS, CDR2 YYNGEE. The CDR3 loop is CASSVESGETQYF.

The chain combines TRBV7-6 with TRBJ2-3; the TCRdb call, TRBD1, lacks DNA for checking. Germline V gives CDR1 SGHVS, CDR2 FNYEAQ. The CDR3 has 16 amino acids. CDR3 residues: CASKIGQGAIRDTQYF.

This chain connects TRBV7-9 to TRBJ2-5. CDR1 and CDR2 from the germline V gene are SEHNR and FQNEAQ (reference sequence). The CDR3 has 16 amino acids. This chain's CDR3 is CASSPRPFQSRRTQYF.

The rearrangement links TRBV12-3 or TRBV12-4 to TRBJ2-2; TCRdb reports TRBD2, a call that lacks DNA to check it against. The CDR3 extends over 15 amino acids. The CDR3 region is CASLPSGRLAGELFF.

The chain combines TRBV6-5 with TRBJ2-5; TCRdb's D call of TRBD1 is untestable without DNA. Germline assignment: CDR1 MNHEY and CDR2 SVGAGI. This CDR3 is 14 amino acids long. This CDR3 is CASSYHGTVETQYF.

The V and J genes are TRBV11-2 and TRBJ1-2; there is no DNA to check the TCRdb D call of TRBD1. Germline CDR1 SGHAT, CDR2 FQNNGV. This CDR3 is built from 14 residues. The CDR3 is CASSVGQGNYGYTF.

This chain uses TRBV20-1 with TRBJ2-1; TCRdb gives TRBD2 as the D gene, but with no DNA this cannot be confirmed. CDR1 DFQATT and CDR2 SNEGSKA come from the germline V gene (reference sequence). The CDR3 loop spans 11 amino acids. CDR3 in amino acids: CSASALPGQFF.

V usage is TRBV20-1 and J usage is TRBJ1-3. The CDR3 spans 13 residues. CDR1 and CDR2 (germline): DFQATT, SNEGSKA (reference sequence). CDR3 loop: CSACRDSGNTIYF.

This chain links TRBV24-1 with TRBJ1-4. The CDR3 covers 15 residues. Germline CDR1 is KGHDR and CDR2 is SFDVKD. CDR3 residues: CATSDPSATNEKLFF.

The rearrangement links TRBV4-2 to TRBJ2-3. The CDR3 loop spans 15 amino acids. Germline CDR1 is LGHNA and CDR2 is YNFKEQ. CDR3 protein: CASSQVTPKTDTQYF.

The chain combines TRBV7-2 with TRBJ2-4; with no DNA, the TCRdb D assignment of TRBD1 cannot be verified. From germline, CDR1 is SGHTA and CDR2 FQGNSA. The CDR3 is 12 residues long. Here the CDR3 reads CASSFNREVQYF.

The rearrangement links TRBV28 to TRBJ1-1; the TRBD1 assignment by TCRdb is unverifiable without DNA. CDR3 length equals 13 residues. Per germline, CDR1 MDHEN and CDR2 SYDVKM. This CDR3 is CATRQGRGTEAFF.

The chain joins TRBV15 to TRBJ2-4; no DNA is available, so the TRBD1 call from TCRdb remains unchecked. There are 15 residues in the CDR3. Germline V gene data show CDR1 as LNHNV and CDR2 as YYDKDF (reference sequence). The CDR3 here is CATSVDRGAKNIQYF.

This rearrangement joins TRBV12-3 or TRBV12-4 to TRBJ1-1; TCRdb indicates TRBD1, and absent DNA this call remains unverified. CDR3 length: 16 residues. This chain's CDR3 is CASSTWAGQGGTEAFF.

This chain links TRBV7-9 with TRBJ1-1. CDR1 and CDR2 (germline): SEHNR, FQNEAQ (reference sequence). The length of the CDR3 is 15 residues. The CDR3 region is CASSLAEVLNTEAFF.

The genes are TRBV7-9 and TRBJ2-6; TCRdb names TRBD1, which stays unverified in the absence of DNA. This CDR3 comprises 17 residues. CDR1 SEHNR and CDR2 FQNEAQ come from the germline V gene (reference sequence). The CDR3 region is CASSLTQGGAGANVLTF.

V gene TRBV7-2 combines with J gene TRBJ2-1. The CDR3 is 12 amino acids. Germline V gives CDR1 SGHTA, CDR2 FQGNSA. The chain's CDR3 is CASSSPGQEQFF.

Here the CDR3 reads CASSPPDRGRKYQPQHF. The chain couples TRBV19 to TRBJ1-5; no DNA is available, so the TRBD1 call from TCRdb remains unchecked. Germline V gene sequence: CDR1 LNHDA, CDR2 SQIVND (reference sequence). The CDR3 length is 17 residues.

This sequence joins TRBV20-1 and TRBJ2-3; the D call from TCRdb, TRBD2, cannot be confirmed without DNA. CDR3 size: 14 residues. Looked up from germline, CDR1 is DFQATT and CDR2 is SNEGSKA (reference sequence). The CDR3 protein is CSAFSPSPRDTQYF.

J is TRBJ2-2 and V is TRBV7-8. Germline CDR1 and CDR2: SGHVS and FQNEAQ. The CDR3 totals 13 residues. The CDR3 spells CASSLVHGGELFF.

The chain uses TRBV6-1 and TRBJ2-7; TCRdb proposes TRBD2, but this gene call is untestable without DNA. Germline lookup yields CDR1 MNHNS and CDR2 SASEGT. This CDR3 comprises 13 residues. CDR3 region: CASSEVVRDEQYF.

This rearrangement joins TRBV6-2 or TRBV6-3 to TRBJ2-7. Germline assignment: CDR1 MNHEY and CDR2 SVGEGT. This CDR3 comprises 15 residues. The CDR3 sequence: CASSYRVSTFYEQYF.